This T cell receptor (beta chain) emerged from a study of beta chain features in type 1 diabetes. Between the trimmed V and J ends, which lost 6 bases and 5 bases, there was a span of 20 bases. Looked up from germline, CDR1 is ENHRY and CDR2 is SYGVKD. The CDR3 runs 16 residues. Study findings and constraints: At VDJ recombination sites, type 1 diabetes patients had fewer insertions and more deleted nucleotides. Type 1 diabetes patients showed a moderate but significant shortening of TCRB CDR3s in all four CD4+ subsets.

Reverse transcription of all isolated RNA meant that expressed TCRB transcripts were sequenced. The data were produced by immunoSEQ multiplex PCR, yet TCRdb's version contains in-frame clones alone and is incomplete. Among 150,000 to 200,000 clones listed, roughly 59% were seen once. As for this clone: Its matching antigen is unknown.

CD45RO/CCR7/CD25/CD127/CD95/CD27 sorting isolated CD4+ naive, central memory, regulatory and stem cell-like memory cells. This chain links TRBV10-3 with TRBJ2-1; D might be TRBD2 (5 bases). The TCR originated in a man aged 25 to 40 with type 1 diabetes. The sample consisted of naive CD4+ T cells from blood. The chain's CDR3 is CAISPPTITGDNEQFF. As DNA, the CDR3 is TGTGCCATCAGCCCTCCGACTATCACGGGCGACAATGAGCAGTTCTTC.